The 26 T cell receptor beta chains below were found in one sample sequenced in a study of blood T cell repertoires in COVID-19. Assay: immunoSEQ multiplex PCR; the TCRdb copy retains only in-frame clones and omits some. The top ten hold about 4% of the sample, which has a few hundred thousand clones, less than 90% seen once. The sample consisted of PBMCs or T cells enriched from blood (not recorded which). These TCRs come from a woman aged 25 to 39 who had been exposed to COVID-19.

This rearrangement joins TRBV11-3 to TRBJ2-7; 9 bases map to TRBD1. CDR3 size: 15 residues. Trimming cost V 6 bases and J 3 bases; bases outside gene matches: 9. Germline values: CDR1 SGHNT, CDR2 YENEEA. The CDR3 DNA reads as TGTGCCAGCAGGGGGGACAGGGATTACTTCTACGAGCAGTACTTC. Amino acids: CASRGDRDYFYEQYF. Combining the CDR3 with reference TRBV11-3 and TRBJ2-7 gives the whole variable domain EAGVVQSPRYKIIEKKQPVAFWCNPISGHNTLYWYLQNLGQGPELLIRYENEEAVDDSQLPKDRFSAERLKGVDSTLKIQPAELGDSAVYLCASRGDRDYFYEQYFGPGTRLTVT.

This clone was counted many times. The rearrangement links TRBV10-1 to TRBJ2-7, with 7 nucleotides matching TRBD1. The V segment lost 2 bases and the J segment 0 bases; nucleotides outside the gene matches: 7. The CDR3 loop spans 16 amino acids. Germline-derived CDR1 and CDR2 are WNHNN and SYGVQD (reference sequence). The CDR3, as DNA: TGCGCCAGCAGTGAGGCAGGACAGGTAAACTCCTACGAGCAGTACTTC. Amino acids: CASSEAGQVNSYEQYF.

The rearrangement uses TRBV19 and TRBJ1-2, with TRBD1 identical over 9 bases. This CDR3 spans 14 amino acids. Germline V gene data show CDR1 as LNHDA and CDR2 as SQIVND (reference sequence). The V gene end was trimmed by 3 bases and the J gene end by 5 bases; junction bases not matched to a gene: 4. Here the CDR3 reads CASSMSGQGYGYTF. The CDR3 nucleotides are TGTGCCAGTAGTATGAGCGGACAGGGGTATGGCTACACCTTC.

Concerning this clone: An end of the junction differs from the germline gene, which may be a read error. V and J are TRBV29-1 and TRBJ1-2; TRBD1 is a possible D gene (6 bases). The germline CDR1 and CDR2 sequences are SQVTM and ANQGSEA. CDR3 length: 13 amino acids. The CDR3 nucleotides read TGCAGCGTCGAAGGGGCAGGGGCCGGGGGCTACACCTTC. Translation: CSVEGAGAGGYTF.

This clone was found once. The chain has TRBV5-1 and TRBJ1-1; TRBD1 agrees at 9 bases. The CDR3 loop spans 16 amino acids. Germline CDR1 reads SGHRS; CDR2 reads YFSETQ. V lost 4 bases, J lost 0 bases, and 7 bases stayed unmatched. CDR3 protein: CASSRDRGAMNTEAFF. The CDR3 DNA is TGCGCCAGCAGCCGCGACAGGGGGGCCATGAACACTGAAGCTTTCTTT. Full variable domain (rest looked up from reference TRBV5-1 and TRBJ1-1): KAGVTQTPRYLIKTRGQQVTLSCSPISGHRSVSWYQQTPGQGLQFLFEYFSETQRNKGNFPGRFSGRQFSNSRSEMNVSTLELGDSALYLCASSRDRGAMNTEAFFGQGTRLTVV.

The chain uses TRBV9 and TRBJ1-2; 10 bases align to TRBD1. Germline V gene sequence: CDR1 SGDLS, CDR2 YYNGEE. The CDR3 extends over 15 amino acids. The J segment lost 8 bases and the V segment lost 0 bases, leaving 7 bases of the junction unmatched. The CDR3 loop reads CASSVGWDRGEGYTF. In DNA form, the CDR3 reads TGTGCCAGCAGCGTAGGTTGGGACAGGGGAGAAGGCTACACCTTC.

The V gene is TRBV2, the J gene TRBJ2-4; 9 bases are shared with TRBD1. CDR1 is SNHLY, CDR2 FYNNEI, per germline. V was pared by 2 bases and J by 9 bases, with 8 bases of the junction left unmatched. The CDR3 runs 15 residues. The CDR3 loop is CASSETGTGIGIQYF. The CDR3 coding sequence is TGTGCCAGCAGTGAAACCGGGACAGGGATAGGCATTCAGTACTTC. Full variable domain (rest looked up from reference TRBV2 and TRBJ2-4): EPEVTQTPSHQVTQMGQEVILRCVPISNHLYFYWYRQILGQKVEFLVSFYNNEISEKSEIFDDQFSVERPDGSNFTLKIRSTKLEDSAMYFCASSETGTGIGIQYFGAGTRLSVL.

The chain is built from TRBV25-1 and TRBJ1-5; D ambiguous. The CDR3 extends over 12 amino acids. Deletions cut 4 bases from V and 3 bases from J, with 4 bases between. The germline V gene has CDR1 MGHDK and CDR2 SYGVNS. Here the CDR3 reads CASSGINQPQHF. CDR3 DNA sequence: TGTGCCAGCAGTGGTATCAATCAGCCCCAGCATTTT.

The genes are TRBV7-8 and TRBJ2-2; 12 bases are a match to TRBD2. CDR1 SGHVS and CDR2 FQNEAQ come from the germline V gene. Unmatched junction bases numbered 1, after V lost 5 bases and J lost 3 bases. The CDR3 has 15 amino acids. The chain's CDR3 is CASSPSGGDTGELFF. DNA of the CDR3: TGTGCCAGCAGCCCTAGCGGGGGGGACACCGGGGAGCTGTTTTTT.

This clone was counted a single time. The chain joins TRBV10-3 to TRBJ2-7, with TRBD1 matching over 9 bases. Germline lookup yields CDR1 ENHRY and CDR2 SYGVKD. Trimming at V came to 3 bases and at J to 4 bases, leaving 7 bases not matched to a gene. The CDR3 has 15 residues. CDR3 nucleotide sequence: TGTGCCATCAGTGATCTCCCGGACAGGGGTTACGAGCAGTACTTC. This sequence encodes CAISDLPDRGYEQYF.

The rearrangement links TRBV9 to TRBJ2-5; D call uncertain. Trimming removed 4 bases at V and 0 bases at J, with 7 bases between. CDR1 and CDR2 from the germline V gene are SGDLS and YYNGEE. The CDR3 is 13 residues long. CDR3 sequence reads: CASSPGYQETQYF. The CDR3 DNA follows: TGTGCCAGCAGCCCCGGGTACCAAGAGACCCAGTACTTC.

This chain links TRBV7-3 with TRBJ2-1, with D perhaps matching TRBD2 (6 bases). Trimming removed 5 bases at V and 4 bases at J, with 12 bases between. The length of the CDR3 is 14 residues. CDR1 is SGHTA and CDR2 is FQGTGA in the germline V gene. The chain's CDR3 is CASSGGVGYNEQFF. CDR3 bases: TGTGCCAGCAGCGGCGGGGTTGGGTACAATGAGCAGTTCTTC.

The CDR3 spells CASSPPVLTGELFF. DNA for the CDR3: TGTGCCAGCAGCCCCCCTGTTCTCACCGGGGAGCTGTTTTTT. This chain joins TRBV11-2 and TRBJ2-2, with D uncertain. Trimming pared 5 bases from V and 4 bases from J, leaving 11 bases between. CDR1 SGHAT and CDR2 FQNNGV come from the germline V gene. This CDR3 spans 14 amino acids.

This sequence joins TRBV15 and TRBJ1-1; the D gene is possibly TRBD1 (5 bases). The CDR3 contains 15 residues. Germline CDR1 is LNHNV and CDR2 is YYDKDF (reference sequence). Trimming left V 1 base short and J 3 bases short, with 12 bases between. The CDR3 DNA sequence: TGTGCCACCAGCAGAGTTCAGGGAGGGGACACTGAAGCTTTCTTT. Protein sequence: CATSRVQGGDTEAFF.

The chain links TRBV19 to TRBJ1-1, with D uncertain. Germline CDR1 LNHDA, CDR2 SQIVND (reference sequence). The length of the CDR3 is 16 residues. Trimming stripped 1 base from V and 1 base from J, with 13 bases between. Here the CDR3 DNA reads TGTGCCAGTAGTATAGGGAACAACCGGGGGAACACTGAAGCTTTCTTT. It codes for CASSIGNNRGNTEAFF.

In its sample, this clone was seen once. This chain uses TRBV4-2 with TRBJ1-5, with 8 bases matching TRBD1. CDR1 is LGHNA, CDR2 YNFKEQ, per germline. This CDR3 spans 17 amino acids. Trimming at V came to 0 bases and at J to 6 bases, leaving 10 bases not matched to a gene. The CDR3, as DNA: TGTGCCAGCAGCCAAGAACAGGGGGATCAGGTTAGTCAGCCCCAGCATTTT. Translated: CASSQEQGDQVSQPQHF.

The chain links TRBV2 to TRBJ2-1; the match to TRBD1 covers 8 bases. In germline, CDR1 is SNHLY, CDR2 FYNNEI. The CDR3 extends over 15 amino acids. V was clipped by 8 bases and J by 1 base; unmatched bases: 7. The CDR3 here is CASRGGTGSYNEQFF. CDR3 coding DNA: TGTGCCAGCCGAGGCGGGACAGGTTCCTACAATGAGCAGTTCTTC.

V usage is TRBV29-1 and J usage is TRBJ1-1, with 7 bases aligning to TRBD1. V was pared by 7 bases and J by 5 bases, with 4 bases of the junction left unmatched. Germline V gives CDR1 SQVTM, CDR2 ANQGSEA. This CDR3 comprises 11 residues. Written as DNA, the CDR3 is TGCAGCGCACCCAGGGGGACTGAAGCTTTCTTT. Its protein is CSAPRGTEAFF.

This sequence joins TRBV7-8 and TRBJ2-1; TRBD2 matches at 9 bases. With 1 base clipped from V and 7 bases from J, the junction kept 11 bases outside the gene matches. CDR3 length: 17 residues. Germline lookup yields CDR1 SGHVS and CDR2 FQNEAQ. CDR3 amino acids: CASSLVLRGGAKNEQFF. The CDR3 DNA sequence: TGTGCCAGCAGCTTAGTCTTGCGGGGGGGGGCCAAAAATGAGCAGTTCTTC.

The chain uses TRBV6-5 and TRBJ1-2, with no clear D. Trimming cost V 2 bases and J 2 bases, with 9 bases left between them. The CDR3 sequence is 14 residues long. Germline V gives CDR1 MNHEY, CDR2 SVGAGI. This CDR3 reads CASSYGRGNYGYTF. The CDR3 DNA reads as TGTGCCAGCAGTTACGGGCGAGGGAACTATGGCTACACCTTC.

The chain uses TRBV6-4 and TRBJ2-3; 11 bases fit TRBD2. With 6 bases clipped from V and 0 bases from J, the junction kept 5 bases outside the gene matches. This CDR3 spans 16 amino acids. Germline V lookup: CDR1 MRHNA, CDR2 SNTAGT. The CDR3 is CASRFSGGVSTDTQYF. In nucleotides, the CDR3 is TGTGCCAGCAGGTTTAGCGGGGGGGTTAGCACAGATACGCAGTATTTT.

The J gene is TRBJ1-2, the V gene TRBV2, with 7 bases aligning to TRBD1. The CDR3 contains 15 residues. V gave up 5 bases and J gave up 4 bases; unmatched junction bases: 10. Germline values: CDR1 SNHLY, CDR2 FYNNEI. CDR3: CASSRTGQNPYGYTF. In DNA form, the CDR3 reads TGTGCCAGCAGTAGGACAGGTCAAAACCCCTATGGCTACACCTTC.

The chain joins TRBV5-1 to TRBJ1-2, with 7 bases aligning to TRBD1. This CDR3 has 15 amino acids. Trimming removed 7 bases from V and 0 bases from J; junction bases left unmatched: 9. From germline, CDR1 is SGHRS and CDR2 YFSETQ. The CDR3, as DNA: TGCGCCAGCTCCCCTTCCGGGACAGCTAACTATGGCTACACCTTC. Its protein product is CASSPSGTANYGYTF.

The chain is built from TRBV4-2 and TRBJ2-5; possible D gene TRBD1, 6 bases. Trimming removed 4 bases from V and 2 bases from J, with 14 bases in between. Germline-derived CDR1 and CDR2 are LGHNA and YNFKEQ. The CDR3 has 15 amino acids. The chain's CDR3 is CASSPRPTGQETQYF. As DNA, the CDR3 is TGTGCCAGCAGCCCAAGACCCACAGGGCAAGAGACCCAGTACTTC.

The CDR3 here is CASSQTGAADTQYF. The DNA for the CDR3 is TGTGCCAGCAGCCAGACAGGGGCAGCAGATACGCAGTATTTT. This chain links TRBV4-2 with TRBJ2-3; TRBD1 matches at 8 bases. With V trimmed by 3 bases and J by 4 bases, 3 bases remained unmatched. This CDR3 spans 14 amino acids. CDR1 and CDR2 from the germline V gene are LGHNA and YNFKEQ.

The chain is built from TRBV7-6 and TRBJ2-3, with D perhaps matching TRBD1 (6 bases). V was clipped by 5 bases and J by 1 base, with 13 bases between them. Germline V gene lookup returns CDR1 SGHVS and CDR2 FNYEAQ. There are 15 residues in the CDR3. The CDR3 spells CASSPNSGGTDTQYF. CDR3 coding DNA: TGTGCCAGCAGCCCGAACTCAGGGGGCACAGATACGCAGTATTTT.